The 27 T cell receptor beta chains reported below all come from one sample, sequenced in a study of T cells after yellow fever vaccination. TCRdb passed the 5' RACE reads through MiXCR, listing each CDR3 protein once. Of about 220,000 distinct CDR3 sequences listed, approximately 3% are singletons. The source material was CD4+ T cells sorted from PBMCs, sampled 10 days after the yellow fever booster vaccination. These receptors all stem from a man younger than 35 who received the YFV17D yellow fever vaccine.

Only a few counts were recorded for this clonotype. J is TRBJ2-7 and V is TRBV7-9; D may match TRBD1 or TRBD2 (5 bases each). V lost 7 bases and J 0 bases, leaving 7 bases between the germline ends. CDR3 length: 12 residues. Germline values: CDR1 SEHNR, CDR2 FQNEAQ (reference sequence). The CDR3 is CASTGGSYEQYF. DNA of the CDR3: TGTGCCAGCACTGGGGGCTCCTACGAGCAGTACTTC.

This clonotype was found many times. V gene TRBV5-1 combines with J gene TRBJ2-2; D may be TRBD2 (5 bases). Trimming stripped 4 bases from V and 9 bases from J, with 13 bases between. CDR1 is SGHRS and CDR2 is YFSETQ in the germline V gene. The CDR3 contains 13 residues. CDR3 residues: CASSLDEDWELFF. The DNA for the CDR3 is TGCGCCAGCAGCCTTGACGAGGACTGGGAGCTGTTTTTT.

There are many counts of this clonotype. An end of the junction does not agree with germline; a read error may underlie this. The rearrangement uses TRBV9 and TRBJ2-3; 11 bases are shared with TRBD2. The CDR3 totals 17 residues. Germline V lookup: CDR1 SGDLS, CDR2 YYNGEE. The CDR3 DNA sequence: TGTGCCAGCAGCGTAGGACTAGCGGGGCCCGGTACAGATACGCCGTATTTT. Protein: CASSVGLAGPGTDTPYF.

This clonotype was counted many times. The V call is TRBV7-2, the J call TRBJ1-5, with D perhaps matching TRBD1 (5 bases). CDR1 is SGHTA, CDR2 FQGNSA, per germline. Trimming took off 5 bases at V and 4 bases at J, with 9 bases between the two ends. This CDR3 contains 13 residues. The CDR3 loop is CASSRDGNQPQHF. The CDR3 DNA is TGTGCCAGCAGCCGGGACGGGAATCAGCCCCAGCATTTT.

This clonotype was counted between two and nine times. V gene TRBV5-1 combines with J gene TRBJ2-3; 8 bases match TRBD2. The CDR3 runs 14 residues. Germline CDR1 is SGHRS and CDR2 is YFSETQ. J gave up 1 base and V 7 bases, and 5 bases lay outside the gene matches. The CDR3, as DNA: TGCGCCAGCGGAATAGCGGGGCGCACAGATACGCAGTATTTT. Amino acid sequence: CASGIAGRTDTQYF.

This clonotype was detected only a few times. This sequence joins TRBV30 and TRBJ2-4, with D perhaps TRBD2 (6 bases). Per germline, CDR1 GTSNPN and CDR2 SVGIG (reference sequence). The CDR3 sequence is 11 residues long. The V and J ends lost 0 bases and 10 bases respectively, with 7 bases between them. The CDR3 protein is CAWSVGRIQYF. Written as DNA, the CDR3 is TGTGCCTGGAGTGTGGGGAGGATTCAGTACTTC.

Many counts were recorded for this clonotype. This chain connects TRBV7-9 to TRBJ1-1; 7 positions match TRBD1. Germline V gene data show CDR1 as SEHNR and CDR2 as FQNEAQ (reference sequence). The junction had 12 bases not matched to a gene; V was cut back by 1 base and J by 10 bases. This CDR3 spans 15 amino acids. The CDR3 DNA reads TGTGCCAGCAGCTTAGTGGCGACAGGGCCCGAAGGAGCTTTCTTT. Its translation: CASSLVATGPEGAFF. Supplemented by reference TRBV7-9 and TRBJ1-1, the full variable domain reads DTGVSQNPRHKITKRGQNVTFRCDPISEHNRLYWYRQTLGQGPEFLTYFQNEAQLEKSRLLSDRFSAERPKGSFSTLEIQRTEQGDSAMYLCASSLVATGPEGAFFGQGTRLTVV.

This clonotype was seen at least ten times. This sequence joins TRBV15 and TRBJ2-3; 7 bases are shared with TRBD2. Germline CDR1 LNHNV, CDR2 YYDKDF (reference sequence). The ends lost 5 bases at V and 6 bases at J; junction bases unmatched: 11. The CDR3 is 15 amino acids. The CDR3 sequence: CATSGGGLAVDTQYF. The CDR3 nucleotides read TGTGCCACCAGCGGGGGTGGGCTAGCGGTGGATACGCAGTATTTT.

This clonotype was observed at least ten times. The chain uses TRBV6-1 and TRBJ2-5; D gene unclear. Germline V gives CDR1 MNHNS, CDR2 SASEGT. The CDR3 has 14 residues. Trimming left V 1 base short and J 6 bases short, with 12 bases between. CDR3 residues: CASSEDWARKTQYF. CDR3 coding DNA: TGTGCCAGCAGTGAAGATTGGGCCAGAAAGACCCAGTACTTC.

In this sample, this clonotype turned up many times. V is TRBV20-1 and J is TRBJ2-3; 9 positions match TRBD2. This CDR3 has 15 amino acids. V dropped 3 bases and J dropped 0; count of bases not matched to a gene: 4. Germline CDR1 is DFQATT and CDR2 is SNEGSKA (reference sequence). CDR3 coding DNA: TGCAGTGCTAGTTCTCTAGCGGGGAGCACAGATACGCAGTATTTT. Residues: CSASSLAGSTDTQYF.

J is TRBJ1-4 and V is TRBV4-3, with no clear D. The V end lost 1 base, the J end lost 3 bases, and 3 bases lay between the germline ends. Germline V gene sequence: CDR1 LGHNA, CDR2 YSLEER. The CDR3 has 13 amino acids. CDR3 protein: CASSQVANEKLFF. Written as DNA, the CDR3 is TGCGCCAGCAGCCAAGTCGCTAATGAAAAACTGTTTTTT.

This clonotype has only a few counts. The V gene is TRBV6-5, the J gene TRBJ2-5, with TRBD2 matching over 7 bases. The CDR3 runs to 15 residues. Trimming took 2 bases from V and 5 from J; bases not matched to a gene: 8. Germline CDR1 MNHEY, CDR2 SVGAGI. In nucleotides, the CDR3 is TGTGCCAGCAGTTACGGGGCCATAGCGGGCGAGACCCAGTACTTC. This gives the protein CASSYGAIAGETQYF.

This clonotype appeared a few times. V and J are TRBV28 and TRBJ1-2; D not resolved. This CDR3 comprises 11 residues. The ends were cut back, 6 bases at V and 4 bases at J, with 6 bases in the middle. Germline-derived CDR1 and CDR2 are MDHEN and SYDVKM. The CDR3 loop reads CASRESYGYTF. As DNA, the CDR3 is TGTGCCAGCAGGGAATCCTATGGCTACACCTTC.

This clonotype has just a few counts. The V gene is TRBV19, the J gene TRBJ1-5; maybe TRBD1 (6 bases). This CDR3 region has 17 residues. The germline CDR1 and CDR2 sequences are LNHDA and SQIVND (reference sequence). V lost 3 bases and J 0 bases, leaving 15 bases between the germline ends. The CDR3 nucleotides are TGTGCCAGTAGTATGGGCCCAAGGGGGTTTAGCAATCAGCCCCAGCATTTT. Protein: CASSMGPRGFSNQPQHF.

At least ten counts were recorded for this clonotype. The chain uses TRBV19 and TRBJ1-2, with D perhaps TRBD1 (5 bases). This CDR3 contains 14 residues. Germline CDR1 and CDR2: LNHDA and SQIVND (reference sequence). Trimming shortened V by 1 base and J by 1 base, and 7 bases separated the two germline ends. This CDR3 is CASSIGTNNYGYTF. The DNA of the CDR3 is TGTGCCAGTAGTATAGGGACAAATAACTATGGCTACACCTTC.

This clonotype showed up just a few times. The chain joins TRBV5-1 to TRBJ1-1, with D tentatively TRBD1 (5 bases). The germline V gene has CDR1 SGHRS and CDR2 YFSETQ. Trimming took 3 bases from V and 1 from J, leaving 10 bases between them. This CDR3 contains 14 residues. CDR3 protein: CASSSGHSNTEAFF. The DNA of the CDR3 is TGCGCCAGCAGCTCTGGACACTCGAACACTGAAGCTTTCTTT.

This chain uses TRBV13 with TRBJ2-5; maybe TRBD2 (5 bases). Germline CDR1 PRHDT, CDR2 FYEKMQ (reference sequence). V was cut by 3 bases and J by 4 bases, with 18 bases left in between. The CDR3 loop spans 16 amino acids. The CDR3 DNA is TGTGCCAGCAGCTTGGGAGCGACGGGATCACGAGAGACCCAGTACTTC. Protein: CASSLGATGSRETQYF.

This clonotype was detected a few times. J is TRBJ1-1 and V is TRBV3-1, with D possibly matching TRBD1 (5 bases). V lost 5 bases to trimming and J lost 3 bases, with 16 bases between them. Germline CDR1 LGHDT, CDR2 YNNKEL (reference sequence). The CDR3 runs 15 residues. The CDR3 DNA reads as TGTGCCAGCAGCTACGGGGAAGGGGCCTACACTGAAGCTTTCTTT. Amino acid sequence: CASSYGEGAYTEAFF.

This clonotype was recorded at least ten times. The rearrangement links TRBV27 to TRBJ1-2, with 8 positions matching TRBD1. The J segment lost 7 bases and the V segment lost 6 bases, leaving 10 bases of the junction unmatched. The germline V gene has CDR1 MNHEY and CDR2 SMNVEV (reference sequence). This CDR3 region has 14 residues. DNA for the CDR3: TGTGCCAGCAGCCTGGGCGGGACAGGAGGTGGCTACACCTTC. The encoded protein is CASSLGGTGGGYTF.

CDR3 sequence (DNA): TGTGCCAGCAGCTTAGGTTGGTTTAGGGTAGGAGGGGACGAGCAGTACTTC. Its translation is CASSLGWFRVGGDEQYF. The rearrangement uses TRBV11-2 and TRBJ2-7; tentative D call: TRBD2 (6 bases). The V gene's germline CDR1 is SGHAT and CDR2 FQNNGV. V lost 1 base to trimming and J lost 5 bases, with 21 bases between them. The CDR3 covers 17 residues.

The chain links TRBV28 to TRBJ1-2; possible D gene TRBD1, 5 bases. Trimming removed 5 bases from V and 4 bases from J, with 14 bases in between. CDR1 and CDR2 (germline): MDHEN, SYDVKM. This CDR3 is built from 14 residues. CDR3 sequence reads: CASSPGPGLYGYTF. CDR3 coding DNA: TGTGCCAGCAGTCCCGGGCCGGGACTCTATGGCTACACCTTC.

There are a few counts of this clonotype. The chain combines TRBV9 with TRBJ1-5, with D unresolved. The length of the CDR3 is 16 residues. Germline CDR1 is SGDLS and CDR2 is YYNGEE. V was shortened by 0 bases and J by 1 base, with 11 bases between the two germline ends. In DNA form, the CDR3 reads TGTGCCAGCAGCGTAGAGGGCGGGGAGAGCAATCAGCCCCAGCATTTT. It encodes CASSVEGGESNQPQHF.

This clonotype was seen repeatedly, ten times or more. The rearrangement joins TRBV29-1 to TRBJ2-7; either TRBD1 or TRBD2 may supply D (5 bases each). The V end was cut by 3 bases, the J end by 2 bases, with 14 bases between. The germline gives CDR1 SQVTM, CDR2 ANQGSEA. This CDR3 comprises 14 residues. For the CDR3, the DNA is TGCAGCGTTGAGGCCGGGACGGACCCCTACGAGCAGTACGTC. It is translated as CSVEAGTDPYEQYV.

The chain recombines TRBV5-1 with TRBJ2-7, with D perhaps TRBD1 or TRBD2 (7 bases each). CDR3 size: 15 residues. Germline V lookup: CDR1 SGHRS, CDR2 YFSETQ. Trimming stripped 2 bases from V and 1 base from J, with 13 bases between. In DNA, the CDR3 is TGCGCCAGCAGCTTCCAGGGGGGGGGATCCTACGAGCAGTACGTC. It is translated as CASSFQGGGSYEQYV.

This clonotype was detected a few times. The genes are TRBV28 and TRBJ2-7, with 7 bases that match TRBD1. The CDR3 is 11 residues long. Germline lookup yields CDR1 MDHEN and CDR2 SYDVKM. Unmatched junction bases numbered 9, after V lost 10 bases and J lost 9 bases. The CDR3 DNA is TGTGCCATGGACAGGCGCTCCGGGCAGTACGTC. Translating it yields CAMDRRSGQYV.

This clonotype was seen repeatedly, ten times or more. In DNA, the CDR3 is TGTGCCAGCAGTCAAAGACTAGCGGGGACCGGGGAGCTGTTTTTT. As protein: CASSQRLAGTGELFF. V and J are TRBV12-3 or TRBV12-4 and TRBJ2-2; 11 bases agree with TRBD2. The CDR3 contains 15 residues. Losses at the gene ends were 5 bases for V and 5 bases for J; bases not matched to a gene: 4.

The table lists this clonotype with many counts. The chain joins TRBV7-2 to TRBJ2-3, with a possible D match to TRBD2 (6 bases). The CDR3 length is 15 residues. Per germline, CDR1 SGHTA and CDR2 FQGNSA. Trimming left V 1 base short and J 5 bases short, with 13 bases between. The DNA of the CDR3 is TGTGCCAGCAGCTTAGGTGCGGGGAAAGGAGATACGCAGTATTTT. Its translation: CASSLGAGKGDTQYF.